Listed below are T cell receptor beta chains from one sample, sequenced in a study of OX40 agonist ivuxolimab in advanced cancers. TCRdb keeps only in-frame clones here, not all; method: immunoSEQ multiplex PCR. The data contain about 32,000 clones, 87% of them seen just once; the ten biggest clones take up approximately 33%. The specimen was CD4+ or CD8+ T cells sorted from blood, collected in a trial of the OX40 agonist ivuxolimab. The receptors derive from an adult with an advanced solid tumor such as melanoma, head and neck, liver or kidney cancer. CDR3s include the opening cysteine and the closing phenylalanine or tryptophan. The D gene is left open where the match is weak. Clone size is stated in some rows and not others, as once, few, many or a class when expanded.

.	TRBJ1-4	TRBV2	.	TGTGCCAGCAGTGAGTCTGCGGGCCTGGAACTGTTTTTT	CASSESAGLELFF
.	TRBJ2-2	TRBV6-5	TRBD1	TGTGCCAGCAGTTACTGGGGACAGGGTAACACCGGGGAGCTGTTTTTT	CASSYWGQGNTGELFF
.	TRBJ1-4	TRBV7-3	.	TGTGCCAGCAGCTTAAACGCTAATGAAAAACTGTTTTTT	CASSLNANEKLFF
.	TRBJ2-1	TRBV20-1	.	TGCAGCGCCGATCAATACAATGAGCAGTTCTTC	CSADQYNEQFF
.	TRBJ2-7	TRBV11-2	.	TGTGCCAGCAGCTTAGCATGGGATTCCATCCACGAGCAGTACTTC	CASSLAWDSIHEQYF
once	TRBJ1-3	TRBV7-9	.	TGTGCCAGCAGCTTAGGAGGAAACACCATATATTTT	CASSLGGNTIYF
.	TRBJ2-3	TRBV6-5	.	TGTGCCAGCAGTCACGGGGGAGATACGCAGTATTTT	CASSHGGDTQYF
.	TRBJ1-6	TRBV13	.	TGTGCCAGCAGCCCGGGGAGTCACTATAATTCACCCCTCCACTTT	CASSPGSHYNSPLHF
.	TRBJ2-7	TRBV27	.	TGTGCCAGCAGTTCGGGGTACGAGCAGTACTTC	CASSSGYEQYF
.	TRBJ2-6	TRBV25-1	.	TGTGCCAGCAGTCCCGGGGCAGGGACCTCTGGGGCCAACGTCCTGACTTTC	CASSPGAGTSGANVLTF
.	TRBJ1-5	TRBV7-8	.	TGTGCCAGCAGCTTAGAAGGGTCGGAGCCCCAGCATTTT	CASSLEGSEPQHF
.	TRBJ2-7	TRBV11-2	.	TGTGCCAGCAGCTTAGCGCCCGTTTGGGAGCAGTACTTC	CASSLAPVWEQYF
.	TRBJ2-1	TRBV6-6	.	TGTGCCAGCAGTATCCCCTTGGGGGTAGGGGTTGAGCAGTTCTTC	CASSIPLGVGVEQFF
few	TRBJ2-5	TRBV27	TRBD2	TGTGCCAGCAGACCCATACTATCACTAGCGGGCCAAGAGACCCAGTACTTC	CASRPILSLAGQETQYF
.	TRBJ2-2	TRBV5-4	.	TGTGCCAGCAGCTTTGGCTCCGGGGAGCTGTTTTTT	CASSFGSGELFF
.	TRBJ2-1	TRBV6-5	.	TGTGCCACTGGACACGTCGATGAGCAGTTCTTC	CATGHVDEQFF
.	TRBJ2-7	TRBV10-3	.	TGTGCCATCAGTCCGGGACCCAACTACGAGCAGTACTTC	CAISPGPNYEQYF
.	TRBJ2-3	TRBV9	.	TGTGCCAGCACCCCCCCCCGGGACACAGATACGCAGTATTTT	CASTPPRDTDTQYF
.	TRBJ2-7	TRBV11-3	.	TGTGCCAGCAGCTTAGAGAGCGGTACGGGGGAGCAGTACTTC	CASSLESGTGEQYF
.	TRBJ2-4	TRBV27	TRBD1	TGTGCCAGCAGTTTGGACAGGGGGAACATTCAGTACTTC	CASSLDRGNIQYF
.	TRBJ1-2	TRBV9	.	TGTGCCAGCAGCCCGGGAGGGGGCTATGGCTACACCTTC	CASSPGGGYGYTF
.	TRBJ2-7	TRBV6-5	.	TGTGCCAGCAGTTACAGGTCCGGCGAGCAGTACTTC	CASSYRSGEQYF
.	TRBJ2-5	TRBV7-9	.	TGTGCCAGCAGCTTCATAGGGGTAGAGACCCAGTACTTC	CASSFIGVETQYF
once	TRBJ2-5	TRBV5-6	.	TGTGCCAGCAGCTTCACCAAAGAGACCCAGTACTTC	CASSFTKETQYF
.	TRBJ1-1	TRBV9	.	TGTGCCAGCAGCCAAGCAGTGGGTCTTCGGGGGGGCACTGAAGCTTTCTTT	CASSQAVGLRGGTEAFF
.	TRBJ2-1	TRBV7-9	TRBD2	TGTGCCAGCAGCAGAGCGGGAGATGGGGACAATGAGCAGTTCTTC	CASSRAGDGDNEQFF
.	TRBJ1-4	TRBV4-1	.	TGCGCCAGCAGCCCCCTGGAACGAGGGGCTAATGAAAAACTGTTTTTT	CASSPLERGANEKLFF
few	TRBJ1-4	TRBV28	.	TGTGCCAGCAGTTTATCCCTCGCAACTAATGAAAAACTGTTTTTT	CASSLSLATNEKLFF
.	TRBJ1-4	TRBV19	.	TGTGCCAGTAGTATAGATCCGAGGGGGAATGAAAAACTGTTTTTT	CASSIDPRGNEKLFF
.	TRBJ2-1	TRBV7-3	.	TGTGCCAGCAGCTGGACCTCAGGCGCTGAGCAGTTCTTC	CASSWTSGAEQFF
.	TRBJ2-1	TRBV5-5	TRBD2	TGTGCCAGCAGCTTGGTAAGCGGGAGCGTGGGTGAGCAGTTCTTC	CASSLVSGSVGEQFF
.	TRBJ2-1	TRBV25-1	TRBD2	TGTGCCAGCCCCCGGACTAGGTCTCTTAATGAGCAGTTCTTC	CASPRTRSLNEQFF
few	TRBJ2-3	TRBV6-5	TRBD2	TGTGCCAGCAGCCGGGACTACACAGATACGCAGTATTTT	CASSRDYTDTQYF
medium-sized	TRBJ2-3	TRBV9	TRBD2	TGTGCCAGCAGCGTAGCTATAGCGGGAGAAAGGACAGATACGCAGTATTTT	CASSVAIAGERTDTQYF
.	TRBJ1-1	TRBV28	.	TGTGCCAGCAGTACTCACCGGGCGGTTAGGACTGAAGCTTTCTTT	CASSTHRAVRTEAFF
.	TRBJ1-1	TRBV5-6	.	TGTGCCAGCAGCTTACGGGGAGGGAGCACTGAAGCTTTCTTT	CASSLRGGSTEAFF
.	TRBJ2-2	TRBV6-5	TRBD2	TGTGCCAGCAGCATGGGACTACGCACCGGGGAGCTGTTTTTT	CASSMGLRTGELFF
once	TRBJ2-3	TRBV9	TRBD2	TGTGCCAGCAGCGCTGCTAGCGGGGGGCCCGGGAATACGCAGTATTTT	CASSAASGGPGNTQYF
.	TRBJ1-6	TRBV21-1	.	TGTGCCAGCAGCAAAGTCGAGACAGGGATTAATTCACCCCTCCACTTT	CASSKVETGINSPLHF
.	TRBJ2-1	TRBV7-9	.	TGTGCCAGCAGCCGGGGAGTGAGTGAGCAGTTCTTC	CASSRGVSEQFF
.	TRBJ2-6	TRBV28	.	TGTGCCAGCAGTTTATGGGGCGACCGCTCTGGGGCCAACGTCCTGACTTTC	CASSLWGDRSGANVLTF
.	TRBJ2-7	TRBV6-5	TRBD2	TGTGCCAGCAGCGGGACTAGCGGAAGATACGAGCAGTACTTC	CASSGTSGRYEQYF
.	TRBJ1-1	TRBV7-8	.	TGTGCCAGCAGCTTAGGGGGATTGGGGACTGAAGCTTTCTTT	CASSLGGLGTEAFF
once	TRBJ2-6	TRBV2	.	TGTGCCAGCAGTGGATCGACAGGCCTGAGCTCTGGGGCCAACGTCCTGACTTTC	CASSGSTGLSSGANVLTF
.	TRBJ2-7	TRBV5-4	TRBD2	TGTGCCAGCAGCTTGGCGCGGGAGGGCTACGAGCAGTACTTC	CASSLAREGYEQYF
.	TRBJ1-3	TRBV19	.	TGTGCCAGTTTAAACGGACGCCGGACCTCTGGAAACACCATATATTTT	CASLNGRRTSGNTIYF
.	TRBJ2-2	TRBV9	TRBD2	TGTGCCAGCAGCGTAGCACCCGGGGTAGCGGGGTATACCGGGGAGCTGTTTTTT	CASSVAPGVAGYTGELFF
.	TRBJ2-7	TRBV9	TRBD2	TGTGCCAGCAGCGTAGGGGCGCTAGCGGGGGTACACGAGCAGTACTTC	CASSVGALAGVHEQYF
.	TRBJ1-1	TRBV18	TRBD1	TGTGCCAGCTCCGGGACAGGGAATATTGACACTGAAGCTTTCTTT	CASSGTGNIDTEAFF
.	TRBJ2-4	TRBV5-6	TRBD1	TGTGCCAGCAGCTCGACAGGGGGCGTTAAGAACATTCAGTACTTC	CASSSTGGVKNIQYF